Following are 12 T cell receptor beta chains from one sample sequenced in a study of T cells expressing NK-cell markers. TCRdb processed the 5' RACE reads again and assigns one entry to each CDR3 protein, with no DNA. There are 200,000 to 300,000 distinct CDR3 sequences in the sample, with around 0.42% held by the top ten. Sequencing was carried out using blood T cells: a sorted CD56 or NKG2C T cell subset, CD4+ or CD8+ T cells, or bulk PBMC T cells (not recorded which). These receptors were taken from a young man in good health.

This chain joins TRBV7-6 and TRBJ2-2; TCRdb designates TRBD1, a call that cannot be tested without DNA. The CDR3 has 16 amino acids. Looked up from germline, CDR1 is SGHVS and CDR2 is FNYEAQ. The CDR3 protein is CASSLGQGRGTGELFF.

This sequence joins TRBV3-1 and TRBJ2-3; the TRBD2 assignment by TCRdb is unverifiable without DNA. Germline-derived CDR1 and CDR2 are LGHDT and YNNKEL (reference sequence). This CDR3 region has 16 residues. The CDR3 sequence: CASSQFPGTSLNTQYF.

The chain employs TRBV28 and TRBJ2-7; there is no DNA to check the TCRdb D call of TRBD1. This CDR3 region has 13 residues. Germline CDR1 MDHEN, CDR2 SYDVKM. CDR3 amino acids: CASKGQGNPEQYF. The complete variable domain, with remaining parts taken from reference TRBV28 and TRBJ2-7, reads DVKVTQSSRYLVKRTGEKVFLECVQDMDHENMFWYRQDPGLGLRLIYFSYDVKMKEKGDIPEGYSVSREKKERFSLILESASTNQTSMYLCASKGQGNPEQYFGPGTRLTVT.

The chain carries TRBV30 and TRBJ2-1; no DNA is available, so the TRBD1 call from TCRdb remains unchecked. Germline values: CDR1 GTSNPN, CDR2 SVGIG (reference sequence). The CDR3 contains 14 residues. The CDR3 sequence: CAWKGWVKGGEQFF. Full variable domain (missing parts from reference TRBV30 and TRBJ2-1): SQTIHQWPATLVQPVGSPLSLECTVEGTSNPNLYWYRQAAGRGLQLLFYSVGIGQISSEVPQNLSASRPQDRQFILSSKKLLLSDSGFYLCAWKGWVKGGEQFFGPGTRLTVL.

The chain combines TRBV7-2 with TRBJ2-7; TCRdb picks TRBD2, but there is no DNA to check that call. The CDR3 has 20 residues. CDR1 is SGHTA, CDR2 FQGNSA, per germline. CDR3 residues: CASSLAILSGRAISSYEQYF.

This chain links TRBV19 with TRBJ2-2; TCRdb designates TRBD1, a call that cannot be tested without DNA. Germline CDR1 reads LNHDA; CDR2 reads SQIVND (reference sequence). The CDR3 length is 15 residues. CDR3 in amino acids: CASRVPGQGTGELFF.

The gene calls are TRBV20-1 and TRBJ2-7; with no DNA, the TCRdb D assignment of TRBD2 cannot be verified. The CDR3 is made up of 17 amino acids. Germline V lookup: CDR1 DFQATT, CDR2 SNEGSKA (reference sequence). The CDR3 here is CSASGLAGNSGVHEQYF.

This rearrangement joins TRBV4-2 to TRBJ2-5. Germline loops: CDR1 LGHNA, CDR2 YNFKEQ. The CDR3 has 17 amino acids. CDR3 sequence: CASSQDSASALKETQYF.

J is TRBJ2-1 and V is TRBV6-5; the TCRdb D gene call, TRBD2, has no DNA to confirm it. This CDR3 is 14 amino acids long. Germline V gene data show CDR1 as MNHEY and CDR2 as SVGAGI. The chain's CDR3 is CASTSLAGAAEQFF.

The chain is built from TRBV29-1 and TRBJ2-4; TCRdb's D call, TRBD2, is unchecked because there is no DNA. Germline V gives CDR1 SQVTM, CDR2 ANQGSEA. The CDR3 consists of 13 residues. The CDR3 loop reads CSVSRGPGDIQYF.

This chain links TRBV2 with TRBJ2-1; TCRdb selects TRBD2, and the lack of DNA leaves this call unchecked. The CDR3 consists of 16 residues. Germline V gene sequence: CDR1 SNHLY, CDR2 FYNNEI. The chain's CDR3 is CASSEWGGRGSNEQFF.

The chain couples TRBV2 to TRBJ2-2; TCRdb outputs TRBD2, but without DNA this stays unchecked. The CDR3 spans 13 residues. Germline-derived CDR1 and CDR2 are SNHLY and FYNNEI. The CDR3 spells CASRGLLSGELFF.